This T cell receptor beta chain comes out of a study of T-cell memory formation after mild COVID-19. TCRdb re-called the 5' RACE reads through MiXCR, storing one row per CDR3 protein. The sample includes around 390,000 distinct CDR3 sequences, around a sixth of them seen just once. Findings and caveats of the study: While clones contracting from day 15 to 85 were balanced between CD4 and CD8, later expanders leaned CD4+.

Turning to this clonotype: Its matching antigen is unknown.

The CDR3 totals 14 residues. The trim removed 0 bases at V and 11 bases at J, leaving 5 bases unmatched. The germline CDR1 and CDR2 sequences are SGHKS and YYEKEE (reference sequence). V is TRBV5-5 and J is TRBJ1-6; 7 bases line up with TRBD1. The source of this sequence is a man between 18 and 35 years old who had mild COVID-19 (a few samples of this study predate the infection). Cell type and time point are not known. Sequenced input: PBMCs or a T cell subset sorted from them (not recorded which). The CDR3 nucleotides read TGTGCCAGCAGCTTGGTTACAGGGGCGGCACCCCTCCACTTT. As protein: CASSLVTGAAPLHF.